This T cell receptor (beta chain) originates from a study of blood T cell repertoires in COVID-19. Data came from immunoSEQ multiplex PCR; TCRdb stores just in-frame clones and leaves some out. The sample yields 470,000 or so clones, about 85% seen once. CDR1 is SNHLY and CDR2 is FYNNEI in the germline V gene. Losses at the gene ends were 6 bases for V and 5 bases for J; bases not matched to a gene: 8. This CDR3 is built from 15 residues. Clinical histories supplied by participants themselves formed the basis of cohort assignment. The origin of this receptor is a woman aged 18-29 years with acute COVID-19. Sequencing was performed on PBMCs or T cells enriched from blood (not recorded which). The chain carries TRBV2 and TRBJ2-5; TRBD2 aligns across 11 bases. For the CDR3, the DNA is TGTGCCAGCAGGGACCTAGCGGGAGGACGGGAGACCCAGTACTTC. Protein sequence: CASRDLAGGRETQYF.